This T cell receptor (beta chain) was observed in a study of shared clonotypes between healthy human individuals. Assay used: immunoSEQ multiplex PCR; TCRdb lists only in-frame clones, some missing. Among over 2 million clones, just under 95% were seen once, and the ten largest hold around 0.4%. The CDR3 loop spans 18 amino acids. V dropped 5 bases and J dropped 5; count of bases not matched to a gene: 16. Germline assignment: CDR1 LNHDA and CDR2 SQIVND (reference sequence). The sample consisted of naive CD4+ T cells from PBMCs. Subset described: CD45RA+ positively selected. This chain uses TRBV19 with TRBJ1-1, with 11 bases that match TRBD1. This clonotype originated in a man aged 18 to 35 in good health. Some clones in this sample may be carry-over from other donors' samples. The CDR3 DNA is TGTGCCAGTAGTCCAATCCCTACGGGACAGGGGGATGGGACTGAAGCTTTCTTT. It specifies CASSPIPTGQGDGTEAFF.